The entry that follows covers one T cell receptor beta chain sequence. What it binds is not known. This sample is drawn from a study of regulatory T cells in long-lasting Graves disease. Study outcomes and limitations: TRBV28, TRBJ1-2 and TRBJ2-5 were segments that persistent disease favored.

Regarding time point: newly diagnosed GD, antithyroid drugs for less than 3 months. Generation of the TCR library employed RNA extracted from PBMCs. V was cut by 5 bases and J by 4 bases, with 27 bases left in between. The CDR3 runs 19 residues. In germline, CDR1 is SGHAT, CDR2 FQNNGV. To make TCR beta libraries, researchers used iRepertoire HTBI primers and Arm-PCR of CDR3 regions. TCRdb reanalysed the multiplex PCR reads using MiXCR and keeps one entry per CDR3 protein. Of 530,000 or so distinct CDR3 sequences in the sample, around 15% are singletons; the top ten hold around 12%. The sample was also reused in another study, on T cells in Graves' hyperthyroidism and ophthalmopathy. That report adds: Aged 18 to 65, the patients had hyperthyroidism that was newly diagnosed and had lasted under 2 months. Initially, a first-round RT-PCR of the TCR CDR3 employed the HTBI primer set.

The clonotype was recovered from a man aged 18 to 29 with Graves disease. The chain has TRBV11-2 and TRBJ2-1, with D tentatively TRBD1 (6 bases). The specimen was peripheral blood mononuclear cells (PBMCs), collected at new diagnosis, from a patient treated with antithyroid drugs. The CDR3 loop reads CASSRVIGLEGGRYNEQFF. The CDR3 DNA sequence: TGTGCCAGCAGCCGGGTTATAGGGTTGGAAGGGGGACGATACAATGAGCAGTTCTTC.